Below, 32 T cell receptor beta chains from the same sample are listed, as sequenced in a study of blood T cell repertoires in COVID-19. Sequenced by immunoSEQ multiplex PCR; TCRdb stores in-frame clones only, minus some. The sample includes roughly 60,000 clones, around 90% seen only once; the top ten take more than 9%. Sequenced sample: peripheral blood. These receptor sequences come from a woman aged 80 or older with active COVID-19.

V is TRBV5-1 and J is TRBJ1-5, with TRBD1 matching over 8 bases. The CDR3 has 15 amino acids. CDR1 is SGHRS, CDR2 YFSETQ, per germline. Trimming took 4 bases from V and 2 from J; bases not matched to a gene: 5. The DNA of the CDR3 is TGCGCCAGCAGCACGCAGGGGGCCCGCAATCAGCCCCAGCATTTT. Its protein product is CASSTQGARNQPQHF.

The rearrangement joins TRBV28 to TRBJ1-2, with D perhaps TRBD1 (5 bases). V dropped 8 bases and J dropped 0 bases, with 13 bases sitting between them. Germline CDR1 reads MDHEN; CDR2 reads SYDVKM. The CDR3 contains 14 residues. The CDR3 DNA reads as TGTGCCAGCCGCATCGGGGGTGCTAACTATGGCTACACCTTC. It encodes CASRIGGANYGYTF.

This clone was counted a few times. The gene calls are TRBV7-9 and TRBJ1-3; D call uncertain. Germline CDR1 reads SEHNR; CDR2 reads FQNEAQ (reference sequence). CDR3 length: 14 residues. Deletions cut 1 base from V and 2 bases from J, with 6 bases between. CDR3 region: CASSLGEAGNTIYF. The CDR3 DNA is TGTGCCAGCAGCTTAGGCGAAGCTGGAAACACCATATATTTT.

This clone came up once. The chain couples TRBV5-5 to TRBJ2-1, with 9 bases aligning to TRBD1. V shed 2 bases, J shed 3 bases, and the junction held 3 bases outside the gene matches. The length of the CDR3 is 15 residues. CDR1 is SGHKS, CDR2 YYEKEE, per germline (reference sequence). CDR3 in DNA: TGTGCCAGCAGCTTACCGGGACAGGGCTACAATGAGCAGTTCTTC. Translated, it gives CASSLPGQGYNEQFF.

This chain links TRBV6-5 with TRBJ1-2; 9 nucleotides line up with TRBD1. There are 14 residues in the CDR3. The trim removed 7 bases at V and 7 bases at J, leaving 10 bases unmatched. Germline lookup yields CDR1 MNHEY and CDR2 SVGAGI. The CDR3 sequence is CASKWGQGISGYTF. CDR3 nucleotides: TGTGCCAGCAAGTGGGGACAGGGAATAAGTGGCTACACCTTC.

V and J are TRBV6-1 and TRBJ2-1; D is unresolved. Deletions cut 1 base from V and 0 bases from J, with 10 bases between. CDR1 MNHNS and CDR2 SASEGT come from the germline V gene. The CDR3 is 16 residues long. CDR3 sequence reads: CASSEVGWSSYNEQFF. CDR3 sequence (DNA): TGTGCCAGCAGTGAAGTCGGCTGGAGCTCCTACAATGAGCAGTTCTTC.

In the case of this clone: No conserved phenylalanine or tryptophan is present at the end of the CDR3, so a read error is the likely explanation. Because the CDR3's place on the DNA is in doubt, the DNA is left out and the CDR3 is given as listed by TCRdb. The chain couples TRBV5-8 to TRBJ2-7; TRBD1 is the table's D call and was not checked against the DNA. With termini counted, the CDR3 has 11 amino acids. The germline CDR1 and CDR2 sequences are SGHTS and YDEGEE. CDR3 protein: CASSAPGQGPL.

As DNA, the CDR3 is TGTGCCAGCAGCGCCACAGGGATCACCGGGGAGCTGTTTTTT. Protein sequence: CASSATGITGELFF. This sequence joins TRBV5-6 and TRBJ2-2; TRBD1 might be the D (6 bases). This CDR3 comprises 14 residues. V dropped 4 bases and J dropped 4 bases, with 11 bases sitting between them. Germline assignment: CDR1 SGHDT and CDR2 YYEEEE. Combining the CDR3 with reference TRBV5-6 and TRBJ2-2 gives the whole variable domain DAGVTQSPTHLIKTRGQQVTLRCSPKSGHDTVSWYQQALGQGPQFIFQYYEEEERQRGNFPDRFSGHQFPNYSSELNVNALLLGDSALYLCASSATGITGELFFGEGSRLTVL.

This chain connects TRBV9 to TRBJ2-3, with TRBD2 identical over 12 bases. Germline V CDR1 and CDR2: SGDLS, YYNGEE. CDR3 length: 14 residues. The junction had 6 bases not matched to a gene; V was cut back by 7 bases and J by 6 bases. CDR3 DNA sequence: TGTGCCAGCGGACCTAGCGGGAGGGGTGATACGCAGTATTTT. It encodes CASGPSGRGDTQYF.

This chain uses TRBV19 with TRBJ1-1; 7 bases fit TRBD1. Germline lookup yields CDR1 LNHDA and CDR2 SQIVND (reference sequence). V dropped 5 bases and J dropped 7; count of bases not matched to a gene: 13. The CDR3 covers 15 residues. CDR3 DNA: TGTGCCAGTAGTGCTATCGCACAGGGGAGCGGTGAAGCTTTCTTT. Encoded protein: CASSAIAQGSGEAFF.

The gene calls are TRBV7-2 and TRBJ2-1; 8 bases align to TRBD2. The ends lost 5 bases at V and 3 bases at J; junction bases unmatched: 6. This CDR3 is built from 15 residues. Germline-derived CDR1 and CDR2 are SGHTA and FQGNSA. CDR3 region: CASSTSGSGYNEQFF. The CDR3 region has the DNA TGTGCCAGCAGCACAAGCGGGAGTGGCTACAATGAGCAGTTCTTC.

The chain employs TRBV6-5 and TRBJ1-1; 7 nucleotides align to TRBD1. CDR3 length equals 14 residues. With V trimmed by 8 bases and J by 7 bases, 13 bases remained unmatched. Germline-derived CDR1 and CDR2 are MNHEY and SVGAGI. CDR3 protein: CASGLTGAPYEAFF. Written as DNA, the CDR3 is TGTGCCAGCGGTCTAACAGGGGCCCCGTATGAAGCTTTCTTT.

This clone was picked up one time. V is TRBV5-1 and J is TRBJ2-2; D ambiguous. Germline assignment: CDR1 SGHRS and CDR2 YFSETQ. The CDR3 covers 14 residues. Trimming took 0 bases from V and 5 from J, leaving 8 bases between them. The CDR3 reads CASSLENWTGELFF. CDR3 nucleotide sequence: TGCGCCAGCAGCTTGGAGAACTGGACCGGGGAGCTGTTTTTT.

The chain couples TRBV19 to TRBJ2-2, with 13 nucleotides matching TRBD2. Looked up from germline, CDR1 is LNHDA and CDR2 is SQIVND (reference sequence). The J segment lost 4 bases and the V segment lost 10 bases, leaving 3 bases of the junction unmatched. The CDR3 consists of 14 residues. The CDR3: CATTSGRATGELFF. CDR3 bases: TGTGCCACCACTAGCGGGAGGGCCACCGGGGAGCTGTTTTTT.

The V call is TRBV2, the J call TRBJ2-7, with 8 bases aligning to TRBD1. The CDR3 sequence is 14 residues long. After removal of 4 bases from V and 7 bases from J, the junction contained 9 bases not matched to a gene. Per the germline V gene, CDR1 is SNHLY and CDR2 is FYNNEI. The DNA of the CDR3 is TGTGCCAGCAGTGGAGACAGGGGATCGGGAGAGCAGTACGTC. Its protein is CASSGDRGSGEQYV.

The V call is TRBV28, the J call TRBJ2-2; 8 bases are a match to TRBD1. The CDR3 covers 15 residues. V trimming: 5 bases; J trimming: 4 bases; junction bases outside the gene matches: 6. CDR1 and CDR2 from the germline V gene are MDHEN and SYDVKM. DNA for the CDR3: TGTGCCAGCAGTCCCCGGGACAGGCCCACCGGGGAGCTGTTTTTT. It yields the protein CASSPRDRPTGELFF.

The chain joins TRBV7-8 to TRBJ1-6; TRBD1 matches 10 bases. V was clipped by 2 bases and J by 10 bases; unmatched bases: 5. Germline CDR1 and CDR2: SGHVS and FQNEAQ. The CDR3 is made up of 15 amino acids. The chain's CDR3 is CASSLTTGGYSPLHF. The CDR3 DNA follows: TGTGCCAGCAGCTTAACGACAGGGGGCTACTCACCCCTCCACTTT.

The V gene is TRBV4-1, the J gene TRBJ2-1; 9 nucleotides match TRBD1. Trimming removed 0 bases from V and 5 bases from J; junction bases left unmatched: 5. The CDR3 extends over 16 amino acids. Per the germline V gene, CDR1 is MGHRA and CDR2 is YSYEKL. The CDR3 DNA is TGCGCCAGCAGCCAAGATCGGGGGACAGGGAACAATGAGCAGTTCTTC. The encoded protein is CASSQDRGTGNNEQFF.

The V and J genes are TRBV3-1 (or the pseudogene TRBV3-2) and TRBJ1-6; D is undetermined. V was cut by 3 bases and J by 10 bases, with 13 bases left in between. The CDR3 totals 14 residues. CDR1 is LGHDT and CDR2 is YNNKEL in the germline V gene (reference sequence). For the CDR3, the DNA is TGTGCCAGCAGCCATCATACAGAAAACTCACCCCTCCACTTT. As protein: CASSHHTENSPLHF.

This clone appeared a single time. This sequence joins TRBV2 and TRBJ2-7; TRBD2 is a possible D gene (5 bases). Trimming took 6 bases from V and 4 from J, leaving 10 bases between them. Germline values: CDR1 SNHLY, CDR2 FYNNEI. The CDR3 spans 12 residues. CDR3 residues: CASRGVDYEQYF. CDR3 DNA sequence: TGTGCCAGCAGGGGAGTTGATTACGAGCAGTACTTC.

The sample holds one count of this clone. V gene TRBV7-9 combines with J gene TRBJ2-3; D uncertain. Germline CDR1 and CDR2: SEHNR and FQNEAQ (reference sequence). The CDR3 runs 12 residues. Trimming removed 5 bases at V and 2 bases at J, with 5 bases between. CDR3 coding DNA: TGTGCCAGCAGCATCTTCACAGATACGCAGTATTTT. As protein: CASSIFTDTQYF.

This rearrangement joins TRBV7-9 to TRBJ2-1; no clear D. The CDR3 is 18 amino acids. Trimming cost V 3 bases and J 4 bases, with 22 bases left between them. Germline values: CDR1 SEHNR, CDR2 FQNEAQ (reference sequence). The CDR3 DNA is TGTGCCAGCAGCTTGTTGGCTTACGGAACAGTCAATTACAATGAGCAGTTCTTC. Translation gives CASSLLAYGTVNYNEQFF. Full variable domain (remainder filled in from reference TRBV7-9 and TRBJ2-1): DTGVSQNPRHKITKRGQNVTFRCDPISEHNRLYWYRQTLGQGPEFLTYFQNEAQLEKSRLLSDRFSAERPKGSFSTLEIQRTEQGDSAMYLCASSLLAYGTVNYNEQFFGPGTRLTVL.

The V gene is TRBV27, the J gene TRBJ2-1, with TRBD2 matching over 7 bases. This CDR3 region has 14 residues. V was pared by 8 bases and J by 1 base, with 5 bases of the junction left unmatched. Germline CDR1 MNHEY, CDR2 SMNVEV (reference sequence). CDR3 coding DNA: TGTGCCAGCCGTGGGGGGGGGTCCTACAATGAGCAGTTCTTC. This codes for CASRGGGSYNEQFF.

CDR3 sequence (DNA): TGTGCCAGCAGTGACGGCGGGTTCTTC. Amino acid sequence: CASSDGGFF. The chain joins TRBV6-4 to TRBJ2-1; D gene ambiguous. Per the germline V gene, CDR1 is MRHNA and CDR2 is SNTAGT. CDR3 size: 9 residues. Trimming removed 2 bases at V and 15 bases at J, with 5 bases between.

The chain joins TRBV3-1 (or the pseudogene TRBV3-2) to TRBJ2-5; D gene ambiguous. Per germline, CDR1 LGHDT and CDR2 YNNKEL (reference sequence). The CDR3 has 11 amino acids. V was pared by 5 bases and J by 8 bases, with 9 bases between. This CDR3 reads CASSSGRTQYF. For the CDR3, the DNA is TGTGCCAGCAGCTCAGGTCGAACCCAGTACTTC.

The chain joins TRBV6-5 to TRBJ2-2; TRBD1 aligns across 7 bases. The CDR3 is 15 residues long. The trim removed 6 bases at V and 1 base at J, leaving 5 bases unmatched. Per the germline V gene, CDR1 is MNHEY and CDR2 is SVGAGI. The CDR3 DNA reads TGTGCCAGCAGCCGTACAGGGGTGAACACCGGGGAGCTGTTTTTT. As protein: CASSRTGVNTGELFF.

The rearrangement joins TRBV7-9 to TRBJ1-6, with D possibly TRBD1 on 5 matching bases. Germline loops: CDR1 SEHNR, CDR2 FQNEAQ (reference sequence). This CDR3 has 13 residues. V was trimmed by 6 bases and J by 9 bases, leaving 12 bases between them. The CDR3 DNA reads TGTGCCAGCAGAGGGGCTTTAGGTTCACCCCTCCACTTT. Amino acid sequence: CASRGALGSPLHF.

The rearrangement uses TRBV11-2 and TRBJ2-2; the match to TRBD2 covers 10 bases. The CDR3 is 17 amino acids. Germline V lookup: CDR1 SGHAT, CDR2 FQNNGV. Trimming took 3 bases from V and 7 from J; bases not matched to a gene: 11. The DNA of the CDR3 is TGTGCCAGCAGCTTCCTTTTCGCTAGCGGGAGTGTCGGGGAGCTGTTTTTT. Its translation: CASSFLFASGSVGELFF.

This clone appeared a single time. The chain employs TRBV5-1 and TRBJ2-5, with 8 bases fitting TRBD2. Per germline, CDR1 SGHRS and CDR2 YFSETQ. The CDR3 length is 14 residues. J lost 3 bases, V lost 4 bases, and 5 bases had no gene match. CDR3 protein: CASSPGLGEETQYF. Written as DNA, the CDR3 is TGCGCCAGCAGCCCGGGACTAGGGGAAGAGACCCAGTACTTC.

The chain has TRBV18 and TRBJ2-5, with 13 bases fitting TRBD2. CDR3 length: 15 residues. V lost 6 bases, J lost 3 bases, and 4 bases stayed unmatched. Germline CDR1 and CDR2: KGHSH and LQKENI. The CDR3, as DNA: TGTGCCAGCTCGGAGGGACTAGCGGGGAAAGAGACCCAGTACTTC. Its translation is CASSEGLAGKETQYF.

CDR3 region: CASSYGIREATDTQYF. The CDR3 DNA reads as TGTGCCAGCAGCTACGGGATCAGGGAGGCCACAGATACGCAGTATTTT. The chain has TRBV28 and TRBJ2-3, with a tentative D call TRBD2 (6 bases). This CDR3 is built from 16 residues. Trimming cost V 6 bases and J 2 bases, with 18 bases left between them. Germline loops: CDR1 MDHEN, CDR2 SYDVKM.

V usage is TRBV9 and J usage is TRBJ2-1, with TRBD1 matching over 12 bases. The junction had 7 bases not matched to a gene; V was cut back by 4 bases and J by 8 bases. This CDR3 comprises 15 residues. Looked up from germline, CDR1 is SGDLS and CDR2 is YYNGEE. CDR3 sequence reads: CASSRGDRGRDEQFF. The CDR3 nucleotides read TGTGCCAGCAGCCGAGGGGACAGGGGGCGGGATGAGCAGTTCTTC.